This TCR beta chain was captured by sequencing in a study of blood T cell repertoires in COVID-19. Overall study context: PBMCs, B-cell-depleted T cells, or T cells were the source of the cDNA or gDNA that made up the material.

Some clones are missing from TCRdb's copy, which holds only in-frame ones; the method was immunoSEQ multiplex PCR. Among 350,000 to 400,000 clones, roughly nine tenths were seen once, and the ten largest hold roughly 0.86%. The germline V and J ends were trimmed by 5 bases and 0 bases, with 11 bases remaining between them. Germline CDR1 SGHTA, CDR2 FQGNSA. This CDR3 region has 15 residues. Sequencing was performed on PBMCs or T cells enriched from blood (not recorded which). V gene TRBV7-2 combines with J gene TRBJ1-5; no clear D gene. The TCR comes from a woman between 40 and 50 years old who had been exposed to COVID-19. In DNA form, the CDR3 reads TGTGCCAGCAGCCCAGGCAGGTCTAGCAATCAGCCCCAGCATTTT. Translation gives CASSPGRSSNQPQHF.